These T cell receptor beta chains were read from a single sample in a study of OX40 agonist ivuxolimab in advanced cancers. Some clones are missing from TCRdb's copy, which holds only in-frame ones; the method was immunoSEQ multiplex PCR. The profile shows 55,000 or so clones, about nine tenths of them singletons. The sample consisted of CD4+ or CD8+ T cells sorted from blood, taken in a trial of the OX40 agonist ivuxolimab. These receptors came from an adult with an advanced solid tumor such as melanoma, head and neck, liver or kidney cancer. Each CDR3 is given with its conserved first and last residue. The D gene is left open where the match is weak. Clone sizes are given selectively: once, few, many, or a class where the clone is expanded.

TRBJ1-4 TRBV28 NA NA TGTGCCAGCAGTTCGCAGGGGCCTCGCGAAAAACTGTTTTTT CASSSQGPREKLFF
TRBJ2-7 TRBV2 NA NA TGTGCCAGCAAGAATCCAGAATTCTACGAGCAGTACTTC CASKNPEFYEQYF
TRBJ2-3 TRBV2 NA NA TGTGCCAGCGGCACAGGGTTCGCAGATACGCAGTATTTT CASGTGFADTQYF
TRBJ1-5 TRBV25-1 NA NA TGTGCCAGCAGCGACTCTGGAATCTCGAATCAGCCCCAGCATTTT CASSDSGISNQPQHF
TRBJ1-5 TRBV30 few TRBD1 TGTGCCTGGAGTGTCGAGACAGGGAGAAGCAATCAGCCCCAGCATTTT CAWSVETGRSNQPQHF
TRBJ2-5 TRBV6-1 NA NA TGTGCCAGCAGTGAAGCGCTCCAGGCGGGTAGAGAGACCCAGTACTTC CASSEALQAGRETQYF
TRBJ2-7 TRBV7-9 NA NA TGTGCCAGCAGCTCCCAGTCGGGGAGCGAGCAGTACTTC CASSSQSGSEQYF
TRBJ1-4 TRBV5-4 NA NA TGTGCCAGCAGCTTGGCAGGGAAGACTGAAAAACTGTTTTTT CASSLAGKTEKLFF
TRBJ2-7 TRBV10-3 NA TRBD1 TGTGCCATCAGTGAGGCGGGGACAGGCGGTCAAGAGCAGTACTTC CAISEAGTGGQEQYF
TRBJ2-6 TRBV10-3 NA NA TGTGCCATCAGTGTCGGGAGCTCTGGGGCCAACGTCCTGACTTTC CAISVGSSGANVLTF
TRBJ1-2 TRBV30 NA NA TGTGCCTGGAGTCCCGGGGATGGCTACACCTTC CAWSPGDGYTF
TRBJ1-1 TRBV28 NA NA TGTGCCAGCAGTTTAGGCAGACTCGCCCAAGCTTTCTTT CASSLGRLAQAFF
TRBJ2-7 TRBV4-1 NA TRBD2 TGCGCCAGCAGCCACCTCACGACTAGCGGGAATCCTAGTGACGAGCAGTACTTC CASSHLTTSGNPSDEQYF
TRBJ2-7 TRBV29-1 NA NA TGCAGCGTTGTAGGGACCGAGCAGTACTTC CSVVGTEQYF
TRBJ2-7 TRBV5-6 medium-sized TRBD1 TGTGCCAGCAGCCGGGGACAGGAGTCCTCGGGGCAGTACTTC CASSRGQESSGQYF
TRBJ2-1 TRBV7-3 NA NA TGTGCCAGCAGCTTAACTCGGTTTAGGGAGCAGTTCTTC CASSLTRFREQFF
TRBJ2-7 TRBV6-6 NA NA TGTGCCAGCACCACTTCCTACGAGCAGTACTTC CASTTSYEQYF
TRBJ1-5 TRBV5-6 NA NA TGTGCCAGCAGCTCCCGAGGCGGCGGAGGCAATCAGCCCCAGCATTTT CASSSRGGGGNQPQHF
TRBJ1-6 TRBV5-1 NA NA TGCGCCAGCAGCCTCGAGACGGGGTCACCCCTCCACTTT CASSLETGSPLHF
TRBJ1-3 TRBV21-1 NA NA TGTGCCAGCAGCGCTCCAACGAGGATATATTTT CASSAPTRIYF
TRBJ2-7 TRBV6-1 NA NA TGTGCCAGCAGTGAAGTCCTCCAATACGAGCAGTACTTC CASSEVLQYEQYF
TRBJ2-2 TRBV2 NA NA TGTGCCAGCACGACGGGCGCCGGGGAGCTGTTTTTT CASTTGAGELFF
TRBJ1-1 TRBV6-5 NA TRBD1 TGTGCCAGCGCCTCAAGGGGAGGGACAGCCGAAGCTTTCTTT CASASRGGTAEAFF
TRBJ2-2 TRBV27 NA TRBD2 TGTGCCAGCAGTTTCGACCAGCGGGGAGGCACCGGGGAGCTGTTTTTT CASSFDQRGGTGELFF
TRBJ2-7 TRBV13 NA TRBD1 TGTGCCAGCAGCGGGACAGGGAACGAGCAGTACTTC CASSGTGNEQYF
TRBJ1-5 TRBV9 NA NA TGTGCCAGCAGCGTACAGGGCAATCAGCCCCAGCATTTT CASSVQGNQPQHF
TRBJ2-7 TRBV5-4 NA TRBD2 TGTGCCAGCAGCTTGGACGCTAGCGGGGTATACGAGCAGTACTTC CASSLDASGVYEQYF
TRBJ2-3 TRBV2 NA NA TGTGCCAGCATCCTCAGCTCAGGGTCCACAGATACGCAGTATTTT CASILSSGSTDTQYF
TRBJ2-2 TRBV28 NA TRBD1 TGTGCCAGCGGGACAGGGACCGGGGAGCTGTTTTTT CASGTGTGELFF
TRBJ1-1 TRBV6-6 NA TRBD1 TGTGCCAGCAGCGCGGACAGGGGCACTGAAGCTTTCTTT CASSADRGTEAFF
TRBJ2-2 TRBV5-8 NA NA TGTGCCAGCAGCACTGGGACAACCACCGGGGAGCTGTTTTTT CASSTGTTTGELFF
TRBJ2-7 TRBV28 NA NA TGTGCCAGCAGTTTGTGGACACCGCGCTACGAGCAGTACTTC CASSLWTPRYEQYF
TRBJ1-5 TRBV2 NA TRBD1 TGTGCCAGCGGCCGATACCACAGGGGGCGCGATCAGCCCCAGCATTTT CASGRYHRGRDQPQHF
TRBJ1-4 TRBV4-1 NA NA TGCGCCAGCAGCCAACCACGAGCGAGGGGTGAAAAACTGTTTTTT CASSQPRARGEKLFF
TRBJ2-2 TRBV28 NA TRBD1 TGTGCCAGCAGTCCGATTGGGACAGGGGCCCTTGTCACCGGGGAGCTGTTTTTT CASSPIGTGALVTGELFF
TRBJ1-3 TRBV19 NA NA TGTGCCAGTAGTATGGGGGCAGGGTTCGACACCATATATTTT CASSMGAGFDTIYF
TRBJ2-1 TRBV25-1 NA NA TGTGCCAGCGGCGGCGGGCAGTACAATGAGCAGTTCTTC CASGGGQYNEQFF
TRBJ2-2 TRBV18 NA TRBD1 TGTGCCAGCCCTCGGATGGACAGGGGGTTTGTCACCGGGGAGCTGTTTTTT CASPRMDRGFVTGELFF
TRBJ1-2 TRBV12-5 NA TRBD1 TGTGCTAGTGGTTTGCCCCCGACAGGGCCCGGCTACACCTTC CASGLPPTGPGYTF
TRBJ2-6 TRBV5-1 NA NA TGCGCCACCAGCCCTCGGGGGCTCTCTGGGGCCAACGTCCTGACTTTC CATSPRGLSGANVLTF
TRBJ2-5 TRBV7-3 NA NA TGTGCCAGCAGCAAAGGTGGAACGGAGACCCAGTACTTC CASSKGGTETQYF
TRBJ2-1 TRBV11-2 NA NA TGTGCCAGCAGCTTTTACAATGAGCAGTTCTTC CASSFYNEQFF
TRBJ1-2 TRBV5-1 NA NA TGCGCCAGCAGCTTTACAGGGCAATCCGCTCTAAACTATGGCTACACCTTC CASSFTGQSALNYGYTF
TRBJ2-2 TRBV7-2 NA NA TGTGCCAGCAGCTTACGGGCTAGTACCGGGGAGCTGTTTTTT CASSLRASTGELFF
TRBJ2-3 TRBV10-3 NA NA TGTGCCATCAGTGAGTCTGTGGGAGGTGTCACAGATACGCAGTATTTT CAISESVGGVTDTQYF
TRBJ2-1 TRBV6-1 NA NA TGTGCCAGCAGTCAAGCCGGGACTGTACCGTCGAATGAGCAGTTCTTC CASSQAGTVPSNEQFF
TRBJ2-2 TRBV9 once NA TGTGCCAGCAGCGTAAGTGTCGGGGAGCTGTTTTTT CASSVSVGELFF
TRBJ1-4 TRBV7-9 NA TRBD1 TGTGCCAGCAGGGAGGGAGGGACAGCTAATGAAAAACTGTTTTTT CASREGGTANEKLFF
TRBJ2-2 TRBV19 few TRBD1 TGTGCCACAAAGGGGGCGTCGAACACCGGGGAGCTGTTTTTT CATKGASNTGELFF
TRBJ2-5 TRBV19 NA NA TGTGCCAGTAGTAAATTCATCGGGGCCCAGGGAAAGAAATGGGTTCCGCGTGGCGAGACCCAGTACTTC CASSKFIGAQGKKWVPRGETQYF
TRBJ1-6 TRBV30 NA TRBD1 TGTGCCTGGAGTACAGCCGGGACAGGGGGGAGTTCACCCCTCCACTTT CAWSTAGTGGSSPLHF
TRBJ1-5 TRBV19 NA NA TGTGCCAGTAGTAAGTTGCCGGCGGCGGGCAATCAGCCCCAGCATTTT CASSKLPAAGNQPQHF